The present TCR beta chain was sequenced within a study of a mutant IDH1 vaccine in newly diagnosed glioma. This sample's time point: baseline, week 1 (first vaccination visit). Documented treatment: pre-vaccination baseline after standard-of-care therapy. The V and J ends lost 3 bases and 10 bases, in that order; junction bases with no gene match: 12. Germline V gene sequence: CDR1 SGHRS, CDR2 YFSETQ. The CDR3 runs to 16 residues. TCRdb's copy holds only in-frame clones and misses some; the assay was immunoSEQ multiplex PCR. The sample lists about 92,000 clones; about 80% were seen once. The clonotype comes from a man aged 40-49 years with glioma. This rearrangement joins TRBV5-1 to TRBJ2-1; 11 nucleotides align to TRBD2. Sample: PBMCs, taken from a glioma patient treated with radiotherapy, temozolomide or both. CDR3 nucleotide sequence: TGCGCCAGCAGCTCACTAGCGGGGGCCTTAAATGAGGAGCAGTTCTTC. Protein sequence: CASSSLAGALNEEQFF.